Listed here are 24 T cell receptor beta chains from one sample, sequenced in a study of beta chain features in type 1 diabetes listed by TCRdb under 2018. The method behind the library was the immunoSEQ multiplex PCR assay. The High Capacity cDNA Reverse Transcription Kit was used to reverse transcribe all of the isolated RNA, meaning that expressed TCRB transcripts were what got sequenced. Drawn from immuneACCESS, this table holds only the in-frame rearrangements with V and J called that TCRdb kept. Clones are partly lost; checked studies trace under half to an unresolved V gene and leave the rest unexplained. The table for this sample lists about 930,000 clones; roughly 17% of them were counted only once. Around 0.02% of the sample rests with the top ten. The sequenced sample consisted of naive CD4+ T cells from blood. The intended sense of this specimen's cell subset or site label: true naive CD4+ T cells. Every receptor here comes from a woman in her late teens or twenties in good health.

The CDR3 bases are TGTGCCAGTAGTTCCTTTATGAACACTGAAGCTTTCTTT. It is translated as CASSSFMNTEAFF. J is TRBJ1-1 and V is TRBV19; D is unresolved. CDR3 length equals 13 residues. Germline CDR1 LNHDA, CDR2 SQIVND (reference sequence). V was cut by 5 bases and J by 0 bases, with 7 bases left in between.

V gene TRBV4-3 combines with J gene TRBJ2-5, with 9 bases lining up with TRBD2. Germline V gene sequence: CDR1 LGHNA, CDR2 YSLEER. The CDR3 has 16 amino acids. Trimming cost V 3 bases and J 2 bases; bases outside gene matches: 7. The CDR3: CASSQRGLALQETQYF. CDR3 coding DNA: TGCGCCAGCAGCCAGAGAGGACTAGCGCTACAAGAGACCCAGTACTTC.

Comment on this clone: One junction end disagrees with the germline gene, perhaps due to a read error. The chain uses TRBV28 and TRBJ2-1; no definite D call. The CDR3 has 13 amino acids. Germline CDR1 MDHEN, CDR2 SYDVKM. CDR3 amino acids: CASTLSAYNEQFF. CDR3 DNA: TGTGCCAGCACTTTATCGGCCTACAATGAGCAGTTCTTC.

This chain uses TRBV7-2 with TRBJ2-7; 10 nucleotides line up with TRBD2. The CDR3 extends over 14 amino acids. V trimming: 2 bases; J trimming: 5 bases; junction bases outside the gene matches: 3. The germline CDR1 and CDR2 sequences are SGHTA and FQGNSA. CDR3 loop: CASSLSLAGDEQYF. The CDR3 nucleotides are TGTGCCAGCAGCTTATCCCTAGCGGGAGACGAGCAGTACTTC. Drawing the rest from reference TRBV7-2 and TRBJ2-7, the complete variable domain is GAGVSQSPSNKVTEKGKDVELRCDPISGHTALYWYRQSLGQGLEFLIYFQGNSAPDKSGLPSDRFSAERTGGSVSTLTIQRTQQEDSAVYLCASSLSLAGDEQYFGPGTRLTVT.

V and J are TRBV6-6 and TRBJ2-1; 10 bases are shared with TRBD1. This CDR3 contains 16 residues. Looked up from germline, CDR1 is MNHNY and CDR2 is SVGAGI (reference sequence). Trimming removed 0 bases from V and 8 bases from J; junction bases left unmatched: 7. The CDR3 nucleotides read TGTGCCAGCAGTTACTCTTGGGACAGGGGACGGGATGAGCAGTTCTTC. It codes for CASSYSWDRGRDEQFF.

This clone was observed once. Other DNA variants within this sample encode the same CDR3. The chain has TRBV20-1 and TRBJ2-7, with D perhaps matching TRBD2 (5 bases). The germline V and J ends were trimmed by 5 bases and 2 bases, with 7 bases remaining between them. The CDR3 extends over 11 amino acids. CDR1 and CDR2 from the germline V gene are DFQATT and SNEGSKA (reference sequence). The CDR3 loop reads CSAGSTYEQYF. CDR3 bases: TGCAGTGCTGGGAGTACCTACGAGCAGTACTTC.

This clone was detected a few times. The rearrangement joins TRBV28 to TRBJ1-3; no clear D. CDR3 size: 16 residues. Germline CDR1 and CDR2: MDHEN and SYDVKM. Trimming left V 2 bases short and J 0 bases short, with 11 bases between. CDR3 nucleotide sequence: TGTGCCAGCAGTTTAGATCACCCGAGCTCTGGAAACACCATATATTTT. Amino acids: CASSLDHPSSGNTIYF.

The rearrangement links TRBV2 to TRBJ1-3, with D hard to call. The V end lost 3 bases, the J end lost 2 bases, and 8 bases lay between the germline ends. Germline V gene lookup returns CDR1 SNHLY and CDR2 FYNNEI. This CDR3 contains 14 residues. CDR3 amino acids: CASSELGTGNTIYF. CDR3 DNA: TGTGCCAGCAGTGAGTTGGGAACTGGAAACACCATATATTTT.

The V call is TRBV9, the J call TRBJ1-1, with D perhaps matching TRBD1 (5 bases). In germline, CDR1 is SGDLS, CDR2 YYNGEE. The CDR3 sequence is 13 residues long. Trimming shortened V by 0 bases and J by 8 bases, and 11 bases separated the two germline ends. CDR3 sequence reads: CASSVDQGLEAFF. CDR3 sequence (DNA): TGTGCCAGCAGCGTAGATCAGGGACTCGAAGCTTTCTTT. The full variable domain, in which reference TRBV9 and TRBJ1-1 provide the parts outside the CDR3, is DSGVTQTPKHLITATGQRVTLRCSPRSGDLSVYWYQQSLDQGLQFLIQYYNGEERAKGNILERFSAQQFPDLHSELNLSSLELGDSALYFCASSVDQGLEAFFGQGTRLTVV.

The chain's CDR3 is CASSLGRQGWAQYF. CDR3 nucleotides: TGCGCCAGCAGCTTGGGACGGCAGGGGTGGGCCCAGTACTTC. V and J are TRBV5-1 and TRBJ2-5, with D perhaps matching TRBD1 (6 bases). The germline V and J ends were trimmed by 0 bases and 9 bases, with 15 bases remaining between them. Germline V lookup: CDR1 SGHRS, CDR2 YFSETQ. There are 14 residues in the CDR3. The whole variable domain, remainder taken from reference TRBV5-1 and TRBJ2-5, is KAGVTQTPRYLIKTRGQQVTLSCSPISGHRSVSWYQQTPGQGLQFLFEYFSETQRNKGNFPGRFSGRQFSNSRSEMNVSTLELGDSALYLCASSLGRQGWAQYFGPGTRLLVL.

This clone was found a few times. V usage is TRBV6-6 and J usage is TRBJ2-1; 8 bases agree with TRBD2. This CDR3 comprises 15 residues. The V gene end was trimmed by 5 bases and the J gene end by 4 bases; junction bases not matched to a gene: 7. Germline CDR1 MNHNY, CDR2 SVGAGI (reference sequence). Here the CDR3 reads CASSPLAGLYNEQFF. CDR3 DNA sequence: TGTGCCAGCAGTCCGCTAGCGGGCTTATACAATGAGCAGTTCTTC.

This clone was counted a few times. V is TRBV2 and J is TRBJ2-1; the D gene could be TRBD1 or TRBD2 (5 bases each). V dropped 7 bases and J dropped 4 bases, with 17 bases sitting between them. Germline V CDR1 and CDR2: SNHLY, FYNNEI. There are 15 residues in the CDR3. CDR3 region: CASKYRDAGYNEQFF. The CDR3 DNA reads as TGTGCCAGCAAATACCGGGACGCCGGATACAATGAGCAGTTCTTC.

This clone was counted a few times. Other DNA sequences from this sample encode an identical CDR3 as well. The V call is TRBV5-1, the J call TRBJ2-1; no clear D gene. The CDR3 covers 13 residues. The germline gives CDR1 SGHRS, CDR2 YFSETQ. The V end was cut by 0 bases, the J end by 4 bases, with 5 bases between. The CDR3 DNA sequence: TGCGCCAGCAGCTTGGTCGGGTACAATGAGCAGTTCTTC. It yields the protein CASSLVGYNEQFF.

V gene TRBV19 combines with J gene TRBJ2-2; no firm D call. The CDR3 runs to 13 residues. Trimming left V 6 bases short and J 2 bases short, with 7 bases between. Germline-derived CDR1 and CDR2 are LNHDA and SQIVND (reference sequence). The CDR3 reads CASRQTNTGELFF. CDR3 nucleotides: TGTGCCAGTAGGCAGACAAACACCGGGGAGCTGTTTTTT.

The rearrangement uses TRBV7-3 and TRBJ2-1, with 9 bases identical to TRBD2. The CDR3 sequence is 15 residues long. V gave up 5 bases and J gave up 7 bases; unmatched junction bases: 9. Germline lookup yields CDR1 SGHTA and CDR2 FQGTGA. The CDR3 DNA sequence: TGTGCCAGCAGCCCCGGTAGCGGGAGTGGGAATGAGCAGTTCTTC. Translation gives CASSPGSGSGNEQFF.

The rearrangement uses TRBV7-3 and TRBJ2-1; 7 nucleotides align to TRBD2. CDR1 and CDR2 from the germline V gene are SGHTA and FQGTGA. V trimming: 5 bases; J trimming: 10 bases; junction bases outside the gene matches: 8. The CDR3 length is 13 residues. The CDR3 DNA reads as TGTGCCAGCAGCCCGCGGGAGCTTGGGGAGCAGTTCTTC. Encoded protein: CASSPRELGEQFF.

The CDR3 DNA reads as TGTGCCAGCAGCCAACGAGGGACTAGCGGGACGAATGAGCAGTTCTTC. Its protein product is CASSQRGTSGTNEQFF. The rearrangement joins TRBV7-3 to TRBJ2-1, with 13 bases that match TRBD2. The CDR3 is made up of 16 amino acids. Germline trimming cut 5 bases from V and 7 bases from J; bases unmatched to any gene: 8. Germline CDR1 is SGHTA and CDR2 is FQGTGA.

The table lists this clone with a few counts. The chain combines TRBV5-4 with TRBJ2-1; possible D gene TRBD2, 5 bases. The length of the CDR3 is 14 residues. V was cut by 2 bases and J by 7 bases, with 13 bases left in between. The germline gives CDR1 SGHNT, CDR2 YYREEE (reference sequence). The CDR3, as DNA: TGTGCCAGCAGCTTCGGGCGGGCGTATAATGAGCAGTTCTTC. Translated: CASSFGRAYNEQFF.

In this sample, this clone turned up a few times. The chain has TRBV11-2 and TRBJ2-3; D not resolved. The CDR3 runs 13 residues. V was shortened by 0 bases and J by 5 bases, with 6 bases between the two germline ends. Germline V CDR1 and CDR2: SGHAT, FQNNGV. The CDR3 here is CASSLDLVDTQYF. The CDR3 bases are TGTGCCAGCAGCTTAGATCTTGTAGATACGCAGTATTTT.

The chain links TRBV13 to TRBJ2-1, with D uncertain. CDR1 is PRHDT and CDR2 is FYEKMQ in the germline V gene (reference sequence). V lost 3 bases to trimming and J lost 7 bases, with 13 bases between them. This CDR3 region has 14 residues. This CDR3 reads CASSFIHTGNEQFF. The CDR3 coding sequence is TGTGCCAGCAGCTTTATTCATACCGGGAATGAGCAGTTCTTC.

This clone occurred once. The CDR3 region is CASSLGQLHYEQYF. As DNA, the CDR3 is TGTGCCAGCAGCTTAGGACAGCTACACTACGAGCAGTACTTC. The chain is built from TRBV7-2 and TRBJ2-7; tentative D call: TRBD1 (5 bases). Trimming shortened V by 1 base and J by 3 bases, and 10 bases separated the two germline ends. The CDR3 spans 14 residues. The germline CDR1 and CDR2 sequences are SGHTA and FQGNSA.

The chain has TRBV27 and TRBJ1-3; D may be TRBD1 (6 bases). The CDR3 runs 15 residues. Germline CDR1 and CDR2: MNHEY and SMNVEV (reference sequence). Trimming stripped 5 bases from V and 0 bases from J, with 11 bases between. CDR3 in amino acids: CASSLLQGSGNTIYF. In DNA, the CDR3 is TGTGCCAGCAGTCTTCTACAGGGCTCTGGAAACACCATATATTTT.

This clone has a handful of counts. The chain joins TRBV28 to TRBJ2-7, with D possibly matching TRBD1 (5 bases). The CDR3 consists of 14 residues. Trimming took 3 bases from V and 2 from J, leaving 11 bases between them. Germline assignment: CDR1 MDHEN and CDR2 SYDVKM. The CDR3 DNA reads as TGTGCCAGCAGTTTTGCTCAGGACACCTACGAGCAGTACTTC. Translated, it gives CASSFAQDTYEQYF.

CDR3 protein: CASSIGAYSNQPQHF. The CDR3 DNA sequence: TGTGCCAGTAGTATTGGGGCATATAGCAATCAGCCCCAGCATTTT. The chain links TRBV19 to TRBJ1-5; perhaps TRBD1 as D (5 bases). The CDR3 extends over 15 amino acids. Germline-derived CDR1 and CDR2 are LNHDA and SQIVND (reference sequence). Deletions cut 3 bases from V and 0 bases from J, with 9 bases between.